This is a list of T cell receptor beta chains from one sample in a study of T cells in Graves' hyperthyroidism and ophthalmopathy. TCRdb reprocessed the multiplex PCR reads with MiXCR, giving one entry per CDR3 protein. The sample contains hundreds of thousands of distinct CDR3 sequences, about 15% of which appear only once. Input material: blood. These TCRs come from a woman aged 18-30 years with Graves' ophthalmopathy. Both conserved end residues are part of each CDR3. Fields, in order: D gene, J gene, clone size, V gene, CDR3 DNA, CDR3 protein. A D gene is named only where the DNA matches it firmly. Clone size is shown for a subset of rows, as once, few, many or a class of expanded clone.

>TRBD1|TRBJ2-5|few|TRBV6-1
TGTGCCAGCAAAAAACAGGGGTCAGAGACCCAGTACTTC
CASKKQGSETQYF
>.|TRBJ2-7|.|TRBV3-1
TGTGCCAGCAGCCAAGCTCCCTTCTACGAGCAGTACTTC
CASSQAPFYEQYF
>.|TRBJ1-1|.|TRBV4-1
TGCGCCAGCAGGGGTACCACAGCTCCTTTTCTGAACACTGAAGCTTTCTTT
CASRGTTAPFLNTEAFF
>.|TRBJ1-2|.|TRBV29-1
TGCAGCGTCCGGGGGGGGATGACCGGCTACACCTTC
CSVRGGMTGYTF
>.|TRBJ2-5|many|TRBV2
TGTGCCACAGGGGGCGGACTAGCAGGGGAGACCCAGTACTTC
CATGGGLAGETQYF
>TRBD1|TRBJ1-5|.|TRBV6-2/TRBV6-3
TGTGCCAGCTATTCGACAGGGGGCATTCAGCCCCAGCATTTT
CASYSTGGIQPQHF
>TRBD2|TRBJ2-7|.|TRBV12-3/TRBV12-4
TGTGCCAGCACGGGAGAGCTAGCGGGGGGACCCTACGAGCAGTACTTC
CASTGELAGGPYEQYF
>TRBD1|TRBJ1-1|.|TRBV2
TGTGCCAGCAGTGACGGACAGGGGGGTATCACTGAAGCTTTCTTT
CASSDGQGGITEAFF
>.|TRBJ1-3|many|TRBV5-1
TGCGCCAGCAGCTTGGACGGAAGCTCTGGAAACACCATATATTTT
CASSLDGSSGNTIYF
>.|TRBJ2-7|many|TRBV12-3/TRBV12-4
TGTGCCAGCAGTCTCAAACAGGAGCAGTACTTC
CASSLKQEQYF
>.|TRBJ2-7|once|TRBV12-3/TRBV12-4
TGTGCCATCAGTGAGGATTATGGAAAGGGCTACGAGCAGTACTTC
CAISEDYGKGYEQYF
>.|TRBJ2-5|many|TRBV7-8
TGTGCCAGCAGCTCAGCCGGGATGCTCCAGTACTTC
CASSSAGMLQYF
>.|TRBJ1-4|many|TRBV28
TGTGCCAGCAGTTTACCCACACAGGATGAAAAACTGTTTTTT
CASSLPTQDEKLFF
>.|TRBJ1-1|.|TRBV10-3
TGTGCCATCAGTGACCCGGACAGAAATAGTGAAGCTTTCTTT
CAISDPDRNSEAFF
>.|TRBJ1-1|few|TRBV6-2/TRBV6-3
TGTGCCAGCAGTTACTCGATTACCAGCGAAGCTTTCTTT
CASSYSITSEAFF
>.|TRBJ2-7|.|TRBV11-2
TGTGCCAGCAGAAGCGAACAGGGAGGTCACGAGCAGTACTTC
CASRSEQGGHEQYF
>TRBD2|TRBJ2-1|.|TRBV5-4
TGTGCCAGCAGCGGACCGGGACTAGCGGCCGACGGAGAGCAGTTCTTC
CASSGPGLAADGEQFF
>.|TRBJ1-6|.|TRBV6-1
TGTGCCAGCACTCCGATGTATTCCCATTCACCCCTCCACTTT
CASTPMYSHSPLHF
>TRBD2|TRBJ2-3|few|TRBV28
TGTGCCAGCAGTCCACCGGGGCGGGAGGCGGGGGATACGCAGTATTTT
CASSPPGREAGDTQYF
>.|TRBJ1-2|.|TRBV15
TGTGCCACCAGCGGTATGACGGTGGACACGCGTGGCTACACCTTC
CATSGMTVDTRGYTF
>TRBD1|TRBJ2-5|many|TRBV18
TGTGCCAGCTCACCGCAGGGGGCGCCGGGGGAGACCCAGTACTTC
CASSPQGAPGETQYF
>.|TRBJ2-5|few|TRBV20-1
TGCAGTGTTACCCCCCTATGGGACCAAGAGACCCAGTACTTC
CSVTPLWDQETQYF
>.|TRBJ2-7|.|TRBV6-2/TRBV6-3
TGTGCCAACAGCTATTCCAGCCCGAGGAACGAGCAGTACTTC
CANSYSSPRNEQYF
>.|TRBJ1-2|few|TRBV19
TGTGCCAGTAGTATCCTCCGGGACGGCGGTGGTGGCTACACCTTC
CASSILRDGGGGYTF
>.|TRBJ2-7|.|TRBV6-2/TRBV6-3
TGTGCCAGCAGTTACAAGGGGGGCTACGAGCAGTACTTC
CASSYKGGYEQYF